These 31 T cell receptor beta chains were sequenced from one sample in a study of T cells in Graves' hyperthyroidism and ophthalmopathy. Researchers amplified the TCR beta CDR3 regions from RNA transcripts. HTBI primers were the set used in a first-round RT-PCR of the TCR CDR3. TCRdb redid the calling of the multiplex PCR reads with MiXCR, one entry per CDR3 protein. The table shows 400,000 to 550,000 distinct CDR3 sequences, with roughly an eighth occurring only once. Material for sequencing was blood. Receptors originate from a woman aged 18-29 years with Graves' hyperthyroidism.

This clonotype has ten or more counts. The rearrangement links TRBV12-3 or TRBV12-4 to TRBJ1-2; D remains ambiguous. The CDR3 runs to 18 residues. Deletions cut 6 bases from V and 4 bases from J, with 27 bases between. The CDR3 nucleotides read TGTGCCAGCAGCCCTTCGGGGTTAGCCCGCGCCCAACTCTATGGCTACACCTTC. This gives the protein CASSPSGLARAQLYGYTF.

This clonotype showed up many times. The genes are TRBV30 and TRBJ1-1; D is perhaps TRBD1 (5 bases). CDR3 length: 14 amino acids. The germline V and J ends were trimmed by 0 bases and 3 bases, with 11 bases remaining between them. Germline V CDR1 and CDR2: GTSNPN, SVGIG (reference sequence). The CDR3 coding sequence is TGTGCCTGGAGTGTACTACCGGGGGACACTGAAGCTTTCTTT. Translating it yields CAWSVLPGDTEAFF.

This clonotype was observed many times. The rearrangement joins TRBV13 to TRBJ2-1; 7 bases agree with TRBD1. CDR1 and CDR2 from the germline V gene are PRHDT and FYEKMQ (reference sequence). This CDR3 has 13 amino acids. The J segment lost 5 bases and the V segment lost 7 bases, leaving 5 bases of the junction unmatched. The CDR3 sequence: CASNLDRNNEQFF. CDR3 coding DNA: TGTGCCAGCAACCTGGACAGGAACAATGAGCAGTTCTTC.

This clonotype was seen at least ten times. The chain joins TRBV2 to TRBJ2-2; 7 nucleotides agree with TRBD2. The CDR3 totals 14 residues. Per the germline V gene, CDR1 is SNHLY and CDR2 is FYNNEI. V lost 6 bases and J lost 1; bases outside the gene matches: 2. CDR3 sequence: CASSGRLNTGELFF. CDR3 in DNA: TGTGCCAGCAGCGGGAGGTTGAACACCGGGGAGCTGTTTTTT.

This clonotype was seen repeatedly, ten times or more. The V and J genes are TRBV5-1 and TRBJ2-2; the match to TRBD2 covers 7 bases. The CDR3 has 16 residues. V was clipped by 0 bases and J by 0 bases; unmatched bases: 2. Per germline, CDR1 SGHRS and CDR2 YFSETQ. CDR3 residues: CASSLGAGPNTGELFF. Written as DNA, the CDR3 is TGCGCCAGCAGCTTGGGAGCGGGACCGAACACCGGGGAGCTGTTTTTT.

This clonotype came up a few times. The J gene is TRBJ1-5, the V gene TRBV24-1; maybe TRBD1 (5 bases). CDR1 KGHDR and CDR2 SFDVKD come from the germline V gene. Trimming pared 3 bases from V and 10 bases from J, leaving 18 bases between. The CDR3 covers 15 residues. The CDR3 DNA reads TGTGCCACCAGTGATCCCCGGGACCCTCCTCAACCCCAGCATTTT. This codes for CATSDPRDPPQPQHF.

This clonotype was picked up many times. The gene calls are TRBV24-1 and TRBJ2-7, with a tentative D call TRBD1 (5 bases). The CDR3 has 13 amino acids. Germline values: CDR1 KGHDR, CDR2 SFDVKD. V lost 3 bases and J lost 5, with 10 bases in between. The CDR3 nucleotides read TGTGCCACCAGTGATCCAGGGTACCACGAGCAGTACTTC. It yields the protein CATSDPGYHEQYF.

This clonotype was detected ten times or more. The chain joins TRBV19 to TRBJ1-3; TRBD1 is a possible D gene (6 bases). The germline V gene encodes CDR1 LNHDA and CDR2 SQIVND (reference sequence). Trimming cost V 8 bases and J 2 bases, with 13 bases left between them. The CDR3 has 14 amino acids. CDR3 loop: CASVMAGAGNTIYF. The CDR3 nucleotides are TGTGCCAGTGTTATGGCAGGGGCTGGAAACACCATATATTTT.

This clonotype was seen more than once but under ten times. The genes are TRBV29-1 and TRBJ2-1; 11 nucleotides match TRBD2. This CDR3 is 14 amino acids long. Germline CDR1 SQVTM, CDR2 ANQGSEA. Unmatched junction bases numbered 2, after V lost 5 bases and J lost 2 bases. CDR3 nucleotide sequence: TGCAGCGTTCATAGCGGGAGGGCCTACAATGAGCAGTTCTTC. Translated: CSVHSGRAYNEQFF.

This clonotype came up many times. The J gene is TRBJ2-2, the V gene TRBV6-1; D possibly corresponds to TRBD1 (5 bases). This CDR3 has 15 residues. Trimming took off 7 bases at V and 6 bases at J, with 18 bases between the two ends. The germline V gene has CDR1 MNHNS and CDR2 SASEGT. CDR3 sequence (DNA): TGTGCCAGCACCCCCAGGAGCACAGGATCCGGGGAGCTGTTTTTT. This translates into CASTPRSTGSGELFF.

The table lists this clonotype with a few counts. Since a much larger clone is just one base distant, this may be a read error. The chain uses TRBV6-1 and TRBJ2-3; TRBD2 agrees at 11 bases. This CDR3 has 17 residues. CDR1 MNHNS and CDR2 SASEGT come from the germline V gene. The CDR3 bases are TGTGCCGGCAGTCAACGACTAGCGGGATATAGCACAGATACGCAGTATTTT. Its translation is CAGSQRLAGYSTDTQYF.

This clonotype was found a few times. The chain recombines TRBV7-3 with TRBJ1-2; D may be TRBD1 (6 bases). V shed 0 bases and J shed 6 bases, with 20 bases lying between them. The CDR3 contains 17 residues. In germline, CDR1 is SGHTA, CDR2 FQGTGA. Here the CDR3 reads CASSLTAKGGRLDGYTF. CDR3 DNA: TGTGCCAGCAGCTTAACCGCGAAGGGGGGCCGGCTTGATGGCTACACCTTC. Filled out from reference TRBV7-3 and TRBJ1-2, the complete variable domain reads GAGVSQTPSNKVTEKGKYVELRCDPISGHTALYWYRQSLGQGPEFLIYFQGTGAADDSGLPNDRFFAVRPEGSVSTLKIQRTERGDSAVYLCASSLTAKGGRLDGYTFGSGTRLTVV.

The table lists this clonotype with many counts. V and J are TRBV28 and TRBJ2-1; no clear D. The CDR3 extends over 16 amino acids. The V end lost 6 bases, the J end lost 3 bases, and 18 bases lay between the germline ends. Germline V gene data show CDR1 as MDHEN and CDR2 as SYDVKM. The DNA for the CDR3 is TGTGCCAGCAGCCCTGCCTGGGCTACCGTCTACAATGAGCAGTTCTTC. Translated, it gives CASSPAWATVYNEQFF.

Worth noting for this clonotype: A much larger clone lies one base from this, so it may be a read error. The genes are TRBV7-2 and TRBJ2-1; D not certain. V was clipped by 0 bases and J by 0 bases, with 12 bases between them. This CDR3 is built from 17 residues. CDR1 and CDR2 from the germline V gene are SGHTA and FQGNSA. The CDR3 DNA follows: TGTGCCAGCAGCTTAGCGGTGATTGGCAGCTCCTACAATGAGCAGTTCTTC. Its protein is CASSLAVIGSSYNEQFF.

The table lists this clonotype with a few counts. This may be a read error, as it is one base from a much larger clone. The gene calls are TRBV6-5 and TRBJ2-5, with a tentative D call TRBD2 (7 bases). Germline V gene lookup returns CDR1 MNHEY and CDR2 SVGAGI. This CDR3 spans 15 amino acids. The DNA for the CDR3 is TGTGCCAGCAGTTCCTGGGGGGGCAGGGAAGAGACCCAGCACTTC. It is translated as CASSSWGGREETQHF.

This clonotype was picked up many times. The V gene is TRBV7-8, the J gene TRBJ2-3, with 8 bases that match TRBD2. CDR3 size: 15 residues. Per the germline V gene, CDR1 is SGHVS and CDR2 is FQNEAQ. V shed 6 bases, J shed 0 bases, and the junction held 5 bases outside the gene matches. The CDR3 sequence: CASRGLASSTDTQYF. In DNA form, the CDR3 reads TGTGCCAGCAGAGGACTAGCCTCCAGCACAGATACGCAGTATTTT.

This clonotype was detected ten times or more. V usage is TRBV6-6 and J usage is TRBJ2-1; the match to TRBD2 covers 9 bases. This CDR3 region has 16 residues. Germline V gene sequence: CDR1 MNHNY, CDR2 SVGAGI (reference sequence). The trim removed 0 bases at V and 9 bases at J, leaving 9 bases unmatched. Here the CDR3 reads CASSYSRASGNSEQFF. The CDR3, as DNA: TGTGCCAGCAGTTACTCTCGGGCTAGCGGGAACAGTGAGCAGTTCTTC.

A remark on this clonotype: A much more abundant neighbour one base away suggests this may be a read error. The V and J genes are TRBV4-1 and TRBJ2-5; D may be TRBD1 or TRBD2 (6 bases each). Per germline, CDR1 MGHRA and CDR2 YSYEKL. V was pared by 3 bases and J by 3 bases, with 17 bases between. CDR3 size: 16 residues. CDR3 nucleotides: TGCGCCAGCAGCCACGACGGGGGCAGCCGAGAAGAGACCCAGTACTTC. Protein: CASSHDGGSREETQYF.

This clonotype was found many times. The rearrangement joins TRBV7-3 to TRBJ2-5, with 12 bases identical to TRBD1. In germline, CDR1 is SGHTA, CDR2 FQGTGA. J gave up 5 bases and V 0 bases, and 4 bases lay outside the gene matches. CDR3 length: 16 amino acids. The CDR3 loop reads CASSLTGTGGRETQYF. DNA of the CDR3: TGTGCCAGCAGCTTAACGGGGACAGGGGGCAGGGAGACCCAGTACTTC.

This chain links TRBV12-3 or TRBV12-4 with TRBJ1-5; 8 positions agree with TRBD1. The CDR3 spans 15 residues. The V and J ends lost 3 bases and 4 bases, in that order; junction bases with no gene match: 5. The CDR3 DNA is TGTGCCAGCAGTTTCCAGGGGGCTCGAAATCAGCCCCAGCATTTT. It encodes CASSFQGARNQPQHF.

This clonotype was seen at least ten times. The gene calls are TRBV12-3 or TRBV12-4 and TRBJ1-2; the D gene is possibly TRBD1 (5 bases). V lost 6 bases to trimming and J lost 2 bases, with 16 bases between them. The CDR3 contains 15 residues. CDR3 loop: CASSSPPQGNYGYTF. CDR3 coding DNA: TGTGCCAGCAGCTCCCCTCCGCAGGGAAACTATGGCTACACCTTC.

This clonotype was detected ten times or more. The rearrangement links TRBV3-1 to TRBJ2-4; 9 bases align to TRBD2. Per germline, CDR1 LGHDT and CDR2 YNNKEL (reference sequence). V was clipped by 4 bases and J by 0 bases; unmatched bases: 7. There are 17 residues in the CDR3. The CDR3 loop reads CASSLSGRGGAKNIQYF. The CDR3 region has the DNA TGTGCCAGCAGCCTTAGCGGGAGAGGGGGAGCCAAAAACATTCAGTACTTC.

Many counts were recorded for this clonotype. The genes are TRBV2 and TRBJ1-3; 8 bases map to TRBD1. The germline gives CDR1 SNHLY, CDR2 FYNNEI. After removal of 6 bases from V and 2 bases from J, the junction contained 6 bases not matched to a gene. This CDR3 is 15 amino acids long. The CDR3 protein is CASRDQGAAGNTIYF. The DNA for the CDR3 is TGTGCCAGCAGAGACCAGGGGGCTGCTGGAAACACCATATATTTT.

The table lists this clonotype with many counts. The V call is TRBV2, the J call TRBJ2-7, with 7 bases matching TRBD2. Looked up from germline, CDR1 is SNHLY and CDR2 is FYNNEI. The V and J ends lost 7 bases and 2 bases, in that order; junction bases with no gene match: 5. This CDR3 has 13 amino acids. CDR3 sequence reads: CASNGLGAYEQYV. The CDR3 nucleotides are TGTGCCAGCAATGGACTAGGAGCCTACGAGCAGTACGTC.

This clonotype has a count of ten or more. V and J are TRBV20-1 and TRBJ1-3; the D is unclear. The CDR3 is 15 amino acids. The germline V gene encodes CDR1 DFQATT and CDR2 SNEGSKA (reference sequence). Trimming removed 5 bases from V and 2 bases from J, with 16 bases in between. CDR3 coding DNA: TGCAGTGCTGGACTGCACAGAATCCCTGGAAACACCATATATTTT. Translating gives CSAGLHRIPGNTIYF.

This clonotype was counted only a few times. The chain recombines TRBV6-1 with TRBJ1-1; D possibly corresponds to TRBD1 (5 bases). Germline assignment: CDR1 MNHNS and CDR2 SASEGT. Trimming took 6 bases from V and 1 from J, leaving 18 bases between them. The CDR3 consists of 16 residues. The CDR3 here is CASRYRGGSPNTEAFF. The CDR3 DNA reads as TGTGCCAGCAGATACCGTGGGGGATCTCCGAACACTGAAGCTTTCTTT.

This clonotype was recorded at least ten times. The chain has TRBV18 and TRBJ1-5, with 12 bases aligning to TRBD1. Germline values: CDR1 KGHSH, CDR2 LQKENI. V dropped 0 bases and J dropped 7; count of bases not matched to a gene: 4. The CDR3 is made up of 16 amino acids. DNA for the CDR3: TGTGCCAGCTCACCACCGGGACAGGGGGCCGGGCAGCCCCAGCATTTT. Translating gives CASSPPGQGAGQPQHF.

This clonotype has ten or more counts. The chain recombines TRBV6-1 with TRBJ1-3; TRBD1 matches at 8 bases. V shed 6 bases, J shed 7 bases, and the junction held 8 bases outside the gene matches. The CDR3 consists of 14 residues. Germline values: CDR1 MNHNS, CDR2 SASEGT. The CDR3 coding sequence is TGTGCCAGCAGCTTGGACAGGGTCGGGAACACCATATATTTT. This sequence encodes CASSLDRVGNTIYF.

This clonotype appeared a few times. The V gene is TRBV7-9, the J gene TRBJ1-5; perhaps TRBD1 as D (6 bases). Per the germline V gene, CDR1 is SEHNR and CDR2 is FQNEAQ (reference sequence). This CDR3 region has 14 residues. Trimming cost V 3 bases and J 5 bases, with 11 bases left between them. The CDR3 spells CASSFGGADQPQHF. The CDR3 coding sequence is TGTGCCAGCAGCTTCGGGGGCGCGGATCAGCCCCAGCATTTT. Variable domain in full (rest from reference TRBV7-9 and TRBJ1-5): DTGVSQNPRHKITKRGQNVTFRCDPISEHNRLYWYRQTLGQGPEFLTYFQNEAQLEKSRLLSDRFSAERPKGSFSTLEIQRTEQGDSAMYLCASSFGGADQPQHFGDGTRLSIL.

This chain connects TRBV4-2 to TRBJ2-7; 12 nucleotides line up with TRBD2. The length of the CDR3 is 15 residues. Per the germline V gene, CDR1 is LGHNA and CDR2 is YNFKEQ. After removal of 1 base from V and 4 bases from J, the junction contained 2 bases not matched to a gene. CDR3 amino acids: CASSQGLAGEYEQYV. In DNA form, the CDR3 reads TGTGCCAGCAGCCAAGGACTAGCGGGAGAGTACGAGCAGTACGTC.

This clonotype was counted at least ten times. V gene TRBV12-3 or TRBV12-4 combines with J gene TRBJ1-1; no clear D. The CDR3 extends over 12 amino acids. The ends were cut back, 3 bases at V and 4 bases at J, with 6 bases in the middle. The CDR3 spells CASSFSGTEAFF. The DNA of the CDR3 is TGTGCCAGCAGTTTCAGCGGCACTGAAGCTTTCTTT.